The TCR beta chain under discussion was sequenced for a study of tumor-infiltrating lymphocytes in localized non-small cell lung cancer. Germline trimming cut 4 bases from V and 3 bases from J; bases unmatched to any gene: 3. CDR3 length: 15 residues. Per the germline V gene, CDR1 is SNHLY and CDR2 is FYNNEI. The assay was immunoSEQ multiplex PCR, and TCRdb's table has in-frame clones only and misses some. This sample has fewer than 13,000 clones, with about three fifths found just once. The sequence derives from a human donor with non-small cell lung cancer. This rearrangement joins TRBV2 to TRBJ2-7, with 13 bases lining up with TRBD2. Sequencing input: lung tumor tissue. DNA for the CDR3: TGTGCCAGCAGTGCCCGGACTAGCGGGAGCTACGAGCAGTACTTC. Translating gives CASSARTSGSYEQYF.